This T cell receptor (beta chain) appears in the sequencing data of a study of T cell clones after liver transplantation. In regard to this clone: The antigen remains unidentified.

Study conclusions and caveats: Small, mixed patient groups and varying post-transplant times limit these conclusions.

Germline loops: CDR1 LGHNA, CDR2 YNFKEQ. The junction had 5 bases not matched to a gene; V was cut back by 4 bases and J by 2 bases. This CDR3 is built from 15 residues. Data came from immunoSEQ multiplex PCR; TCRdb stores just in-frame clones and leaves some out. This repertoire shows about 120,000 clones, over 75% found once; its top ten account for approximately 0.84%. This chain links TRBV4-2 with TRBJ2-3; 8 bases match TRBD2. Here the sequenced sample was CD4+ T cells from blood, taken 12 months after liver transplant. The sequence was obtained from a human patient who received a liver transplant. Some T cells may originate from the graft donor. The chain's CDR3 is CASSLEAGDTDTQYF. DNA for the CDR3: TGTGCCAGCAGCCTGGAAGCGGGAGACACAGATACGCAGTATTTT.